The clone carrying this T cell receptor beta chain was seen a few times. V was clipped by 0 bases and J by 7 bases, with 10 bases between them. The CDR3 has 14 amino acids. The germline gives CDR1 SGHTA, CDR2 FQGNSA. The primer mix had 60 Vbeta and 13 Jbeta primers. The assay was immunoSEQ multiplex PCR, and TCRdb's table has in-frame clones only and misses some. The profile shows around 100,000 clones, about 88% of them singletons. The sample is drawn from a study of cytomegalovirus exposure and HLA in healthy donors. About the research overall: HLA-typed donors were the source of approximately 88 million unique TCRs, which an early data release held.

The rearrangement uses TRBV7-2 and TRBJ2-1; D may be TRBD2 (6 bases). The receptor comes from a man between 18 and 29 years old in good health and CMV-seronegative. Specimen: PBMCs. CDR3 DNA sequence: TGTGCCAGCAGCTTAGCGGGAGGAGGGAATGAGCAGTTCTTC. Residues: CASSLAGGGNEQFF.